This T cell receptor (beta chain) was captured in a study of blood T cell repertoires in COVID-19 (dated by TCRdb to the early 2020s). In the study overall: Collaborator samples came from the United States, Italy and Spain and covered acute and convalescent phases of COVID-19. The material from the prospective study consisted of cDNA or gDNA derived from T cells, B-cell-depleted T cells, or PBMCs. Deeply sampled blood TCRbeta repertoires from subjects exposed to, actively infected with, or recovered from COVID-19 were included in the dataset. The repertoires were made available in a free public database intended to serve as a resource for research on the immune response to SARS-CoV-2. Samples came from the ongoing ImmuneRACE study (first 160 participants) plus 1,254 subjects from 6 global collaborators. Sample metadata almost always included a de-identified subject ID, COVID-19 status, age in years and sex. HLA class I and class II types, where available, came from metadata supplied by the sample provider rather than from assay-based typing.

A note on this clone: Its antigen is still unknown. Per-base qualities were not stored, and no clone one base away is much larger.

Each collaborating institution followed its own protocols to collect whole blood in K2EDTA tubes. For TCRbeta analysis, collaborator samples were shipped as frozen whole blood, as isolated PBMCs, or as DNA extracted from either sample type. Its CDR3 holds 16 amino acids, cysteine through phenylalanine. Only the CDR3 portion is preserved as DNA: 48 bases, with reading frame beginning at the first base. V ends up 1 base short and J 8 bases short, with an unmatched junction base count of 11. From the germline V gene, CDR1 is MGHRA and CDR2 is YSYEKL. The immunoSEQ Assay, a bias-controlled multiplex PCR, was used to amplify TCRbeta CDR3 regions from genomic DNA. Processing in the source paper ran as follows. The number of nucleated cells in each sample was estimated by amplification of reference gene primers within the assay. Sequence reads were collapsed and filtered to measure the absolute abundance of every unique TCRbeta CDR3 rearrangement. Productive Simpson clonality was computed per sample as the square root of Simpson's diversity index over productive rearrangements. The clones in this table, taken by TCRdb from immuneACCESS, are in-frame only. Not every clone is retained; where verified, under half of the shortfall comes from an unresolved V gene, and the cause of the rest is unknown. D and trimming were read from the DNA, whereas the V and J calls and clone size are those reported in that table. The sample has around 60,000 clones on record, over 85% of them singletons. The ten largest clones take up around 1.3% of the sample.

What the work shows at the level of the full study, not this receptor alone: The amount of clinical and demographic metadata varied by source and participant and was provided uncurated.

This sequence was found in a man aged 55 to 70 with acute or convalescent COVID-19. Sequenced material: peripheral blood. The chain links TRBV4-1 with TRBJ1-3, with 7 junctional bases fitting TRBD1. The CDR3 amino acid sequence is: CASSQGRTGSRHTIYF. The DNA reads TGCGCCAGCAGCCAAGGCAGGACAGGCTCAAGGCACACCATATATTTT.